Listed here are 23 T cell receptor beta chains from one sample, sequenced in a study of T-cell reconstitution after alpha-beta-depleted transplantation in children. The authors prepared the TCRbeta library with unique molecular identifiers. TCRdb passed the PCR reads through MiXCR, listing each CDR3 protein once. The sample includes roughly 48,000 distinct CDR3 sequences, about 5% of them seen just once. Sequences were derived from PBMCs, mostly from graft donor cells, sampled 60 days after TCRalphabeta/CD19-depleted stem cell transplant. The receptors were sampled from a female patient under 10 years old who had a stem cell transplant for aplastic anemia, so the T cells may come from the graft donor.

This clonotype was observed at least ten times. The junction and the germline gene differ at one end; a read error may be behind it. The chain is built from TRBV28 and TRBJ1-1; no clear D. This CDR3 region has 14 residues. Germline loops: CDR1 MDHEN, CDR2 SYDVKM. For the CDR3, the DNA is TGTGCCAGCAGTTCAAGGGTTTCGATGGCTGAAGCTGTCTTT. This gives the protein CASSSRVSMAEAVF.

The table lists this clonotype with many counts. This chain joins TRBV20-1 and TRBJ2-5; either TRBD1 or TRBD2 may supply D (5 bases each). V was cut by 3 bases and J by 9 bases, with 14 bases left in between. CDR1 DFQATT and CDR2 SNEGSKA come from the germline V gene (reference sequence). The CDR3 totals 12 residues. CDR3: CSARSGRHPQYF. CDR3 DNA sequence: TGCAGTGCTAGGTCGGGACGCCACCCCCAGTACTTC.

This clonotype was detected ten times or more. The chain's CDR3 is CASSPSSGRAGELFF. The CDR3 coding sequence is TGTGCCAGCAGCCCAAGTAGCGGGAGGGCCGGGGAGCTGTTTTTT. The rearrangement links TRBV7-3 to TRBJ2-2, with 11 bases matching TRBD2. CDR1 is SGHTA and CDR2 is FQGTGA in the germline V gene. Trimming removed 5 bases from V and 6 bases from J; junction bases left unmatched: 5. The CDR3 has 15 residues.

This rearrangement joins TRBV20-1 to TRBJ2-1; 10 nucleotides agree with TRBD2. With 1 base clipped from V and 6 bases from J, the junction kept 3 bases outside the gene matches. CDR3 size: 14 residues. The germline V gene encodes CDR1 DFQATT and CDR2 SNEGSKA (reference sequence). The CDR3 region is CSARVPSGGNEQFF. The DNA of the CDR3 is TGCAGTGCTAGAGTCCCTAGCGGGGGCAATGAGCAGTTCTTC.

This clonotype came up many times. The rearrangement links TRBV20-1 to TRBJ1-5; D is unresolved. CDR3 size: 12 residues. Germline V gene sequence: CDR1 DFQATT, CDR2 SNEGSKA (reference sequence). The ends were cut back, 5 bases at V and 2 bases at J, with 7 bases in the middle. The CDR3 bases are TGCAGTGCTGGTTGGGGCAATCAGCCCCAGCATTTT. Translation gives CSAGWGNQPQHF.

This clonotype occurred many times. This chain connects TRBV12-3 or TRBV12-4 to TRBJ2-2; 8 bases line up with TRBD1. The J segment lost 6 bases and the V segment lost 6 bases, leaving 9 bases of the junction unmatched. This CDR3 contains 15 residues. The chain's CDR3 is CASSSGRQGPGELFF. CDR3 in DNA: TGTGCCAGCAGCTCCGGGAGACAGGGGCCCGGGGAGCTGTTTTTT.

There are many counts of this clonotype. The CDR3 here is CASSWPGMEETQYF. The CDR3 bases are TGTGCCAGCAGTTGGCCAGGGATGGAAGAGACCCAGTACTTC. This chain joins TRBV28 and TRBJ2-5; perhaps TRBD1 as D (5 bases). The length of the CDR3 is 14 residues. CDR1 and CDR2 from the germline V gene are MDHEN and SYDVKM. The ends were cut back, 4 bases at V and 3 bases at J, with 12 bases in the middle.

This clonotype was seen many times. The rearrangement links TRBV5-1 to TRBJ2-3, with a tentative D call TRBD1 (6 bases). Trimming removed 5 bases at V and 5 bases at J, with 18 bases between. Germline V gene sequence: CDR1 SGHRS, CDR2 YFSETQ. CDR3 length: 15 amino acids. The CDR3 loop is CASREMGHLGDTQYF. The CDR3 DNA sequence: TGCGCCAGCAGGGAAATGGGACACCTTGGAGATACGCAGTATTTT.

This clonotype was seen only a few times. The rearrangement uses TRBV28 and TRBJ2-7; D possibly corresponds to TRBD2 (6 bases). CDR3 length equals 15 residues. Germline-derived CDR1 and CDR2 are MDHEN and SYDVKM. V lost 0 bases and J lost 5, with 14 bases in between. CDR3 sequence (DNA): TGTGCCAGCAGTTTATGGACGGGAGAGGGGAACGAGCAGTACTTC. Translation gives CASSLWTGEGNEQYF.

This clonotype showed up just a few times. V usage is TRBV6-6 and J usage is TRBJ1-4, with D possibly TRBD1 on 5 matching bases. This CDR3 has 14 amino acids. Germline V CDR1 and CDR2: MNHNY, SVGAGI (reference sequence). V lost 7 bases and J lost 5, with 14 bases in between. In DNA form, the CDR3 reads TGTGCCAGCATGATTGGCTGGGGGAATGAAAAACTGTTTTTT. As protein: CASMIGWGNEKLFF.

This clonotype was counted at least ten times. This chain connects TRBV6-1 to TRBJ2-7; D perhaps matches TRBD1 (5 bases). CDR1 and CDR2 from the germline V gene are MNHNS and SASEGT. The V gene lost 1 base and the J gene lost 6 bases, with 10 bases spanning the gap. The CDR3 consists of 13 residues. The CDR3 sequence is CASSEVGASEQYV. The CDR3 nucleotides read TGTGCCAGCAGTGAAGTAGGGGCGTCCGAGCAGTACGTC.

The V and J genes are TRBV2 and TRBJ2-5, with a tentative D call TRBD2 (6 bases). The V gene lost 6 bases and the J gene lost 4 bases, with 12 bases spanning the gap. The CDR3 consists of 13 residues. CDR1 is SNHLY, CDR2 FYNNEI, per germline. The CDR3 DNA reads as TGTGCCAGCAGGGTGACTAGTGGAGAGACCCAGTACTTC. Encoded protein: CASRVTSGETQYF.

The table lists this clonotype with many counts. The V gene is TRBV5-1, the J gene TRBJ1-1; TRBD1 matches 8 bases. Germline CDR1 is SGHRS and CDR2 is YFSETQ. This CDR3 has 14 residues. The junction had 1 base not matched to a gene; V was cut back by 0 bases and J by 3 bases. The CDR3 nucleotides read TGCGCCAGCAGCTTGGGGACAGGGTACACTGAAGCTTTCTTT. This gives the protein CASSLGTGYTEAFF.

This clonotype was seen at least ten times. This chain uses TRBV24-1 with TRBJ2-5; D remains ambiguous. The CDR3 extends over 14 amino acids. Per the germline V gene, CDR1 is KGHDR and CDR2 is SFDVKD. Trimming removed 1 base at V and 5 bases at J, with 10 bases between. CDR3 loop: CATSDFTSGETQYF. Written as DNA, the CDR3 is TGTGCCACCAGTGATTTTACCTCCGGGGAGACCCAGTACTTC.

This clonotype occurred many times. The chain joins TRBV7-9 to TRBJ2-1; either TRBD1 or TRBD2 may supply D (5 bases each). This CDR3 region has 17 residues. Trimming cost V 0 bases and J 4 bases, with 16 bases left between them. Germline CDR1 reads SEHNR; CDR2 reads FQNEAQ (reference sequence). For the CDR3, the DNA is TGTGCCAGCAGCTTAGCGAAGGAGCAAGGGGAGTACAATGAGCAGTTCTTC. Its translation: CASSLAKEQGEYNEQFF.

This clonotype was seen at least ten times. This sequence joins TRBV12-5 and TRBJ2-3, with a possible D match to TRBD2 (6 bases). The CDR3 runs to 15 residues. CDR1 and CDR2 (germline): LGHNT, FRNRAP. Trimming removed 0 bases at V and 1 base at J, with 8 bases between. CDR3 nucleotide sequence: TGTGCTAGTGGTTTGGTAACGGGGGGCACAGATACGCAGTATTTT. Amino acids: CASGLVTGGTDTQYF.

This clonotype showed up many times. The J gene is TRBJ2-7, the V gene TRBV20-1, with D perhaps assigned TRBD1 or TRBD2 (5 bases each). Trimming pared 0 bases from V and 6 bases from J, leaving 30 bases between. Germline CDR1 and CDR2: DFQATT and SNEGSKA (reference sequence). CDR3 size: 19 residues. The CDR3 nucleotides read TGCAGTGCTAGAGATCCCTTTACCGAGAGGGGCACAGCAAGAACCGAGCAGTACTTC. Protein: CSARDPFTERGTARTEQYF.

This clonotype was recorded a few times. The CDR3 is CASRPGQGGRTNQPQHF. Written as DNA, the CDR3 is TGTGCCAGCAGGCCGGGACAGGGGGGGAGGACAAATCAGCCCCAGCATTTT. The chain combines TRBV28 with TRBJ1-5; 11 bases are a match to TRBD1. CDR3 length equals 17 residues. The junction had 11 bases not matched to a gene; V was cut back by 6 bases and J by 4 bases. Germline V gene data show CDR1 as MDHEN and CDR2 as SYDVKM.

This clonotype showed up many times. CDR3 coding DNA: TGCAGCGTTGTGGGGGACCTACGAGCAAGTGAGCAGTTCTTC. It is translated as CSVVGDLRASEQFF. The chain is built from TRBV29-1 and TRBJ2-1; either TRBD1 or TRBD2 may fit D (5 bases each). The CDR3 is 14 amino acids. Trimming shortened V by 4 bases and J by 9 bases, and 19 bases separated the two germline ends. The germline V gene has CDR1 SQVTM and CDR2 ANQGSEA.

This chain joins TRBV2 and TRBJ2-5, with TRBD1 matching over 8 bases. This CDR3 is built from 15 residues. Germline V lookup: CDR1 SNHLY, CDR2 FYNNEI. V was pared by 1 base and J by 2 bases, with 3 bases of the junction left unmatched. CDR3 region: CASSEEYRGQETQYF. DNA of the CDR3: TGTGCCAGCAGTGAAGAATACAGGGGGCAAGAGACCCAGTACTTC.

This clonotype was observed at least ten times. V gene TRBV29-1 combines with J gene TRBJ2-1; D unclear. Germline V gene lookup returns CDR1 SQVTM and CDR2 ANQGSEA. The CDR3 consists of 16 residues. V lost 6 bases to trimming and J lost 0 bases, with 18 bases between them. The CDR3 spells CSVDTSYLSSYNEQFF. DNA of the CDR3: TGCAGCGTAGATACATCCTATTTAAGCTCCTACAATGAGCAGTTCTTC.

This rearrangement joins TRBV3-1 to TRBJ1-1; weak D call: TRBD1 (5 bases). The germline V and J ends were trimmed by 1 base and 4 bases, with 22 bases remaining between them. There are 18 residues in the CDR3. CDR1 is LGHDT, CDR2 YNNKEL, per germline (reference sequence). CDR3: CASSQGGLVITRGTEAFF. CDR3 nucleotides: TGTGCCAGCAGCCAAGGGGGTCTAGTTATTACAAGGGGCACTGAAGCTTTCTTT.

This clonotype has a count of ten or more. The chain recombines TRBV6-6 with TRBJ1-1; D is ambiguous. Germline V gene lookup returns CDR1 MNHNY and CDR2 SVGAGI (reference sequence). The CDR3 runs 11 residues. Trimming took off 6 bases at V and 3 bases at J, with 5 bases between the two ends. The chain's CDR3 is CASRGDTEAFF. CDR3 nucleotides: TGTGCCAGCAGGGGTGACACTGAAGCTTTCTTT.